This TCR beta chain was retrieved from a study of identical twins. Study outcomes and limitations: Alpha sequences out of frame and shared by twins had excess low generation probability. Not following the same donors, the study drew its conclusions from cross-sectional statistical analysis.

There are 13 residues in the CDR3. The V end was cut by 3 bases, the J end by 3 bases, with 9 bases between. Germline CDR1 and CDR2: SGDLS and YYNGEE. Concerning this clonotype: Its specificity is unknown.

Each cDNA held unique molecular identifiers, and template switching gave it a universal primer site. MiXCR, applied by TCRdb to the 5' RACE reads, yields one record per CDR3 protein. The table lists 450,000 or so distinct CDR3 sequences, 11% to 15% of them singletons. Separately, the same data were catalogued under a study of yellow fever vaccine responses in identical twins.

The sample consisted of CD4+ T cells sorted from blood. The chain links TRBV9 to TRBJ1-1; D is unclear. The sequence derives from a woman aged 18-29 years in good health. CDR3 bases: TGTGCCAGCAGCGCAACACCTGACACTGAAGCTTTCTTT. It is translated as CASSATPDTEAFF.